This T cell receptor (beta chain) comes out of a study of CD8 T cells in Susac syndrome. The sample holds one count of this clonotype. Sequencing of TCR beta, carried out with a high-throughput approach, was applied to CD8+ and CD4+ T cells from the blood. CD8+ and CD4+ T cells were negatively isolated; TEMRA cells were FACS-enriched. V lost 0 bases, J lost 0 bases, and 8 bases lay in between. The CDR3 runs 15 residues. CDR1 and CDR2 from the germline V gene are LNHDA and SQIVND (reference sequence). RNA, at roughly 0.45 to 1 ug, was reverse transcribed with random hexamers. immunoSEQ multiplex PCR amplified TCR beta CDR3 across 54 Vbeta, 13 Jbeta. One entry per CDR3 protein results from TCRdb running MiXCR on the immunoSEQ multiplex PCR reads. The table has roughly 120,000 distinct CDR3 sequences, approximately 95% seen once.

This chain uses TRBV19 with TRBJ2-5, with D perhaps TRBD2 (6 bases). This TCR was sampled from a human donor with multiple sclerosis. The sequenced sample was CD8+ T cells from PBMCs. The CDR3, as DNA: TGTGCCAGTAGTATAGATGGGACTTACCAAGAGACCCAGTACTTC. Its translation: CASSIDGTYQETQYF.